These T cell receptor beta chains were read from a single sample in a study of blood T cell repertoires in COVID-19. Data came from immunoSEQ multiplex PCR; TCRdb stores just in-frame clones and leaves some out. The table includes about 100,000 clones, around 90% detected once. Source material: peripheral blood. The receptors were sampled from a human donor in a cohort sampled during active COVID-19. Each CDR3 is given without its conserved first and last residue.

J gene: TRBJ2-5
V gene: TRBV18
CDR3 protein: ASSPLGQNQETQY

J gene: TRBJ1-1
V gene: TRBV6-5
CDR3 protein: ASSYSTSGLEAF

J gene: TRBJ1-4
V gene: TRBV2
CDR3 protein: ASSGGGTDNEKLF

J gene: TRBJ1-3
V gene: TRBV7-6
CDR3 protein: ASSSAGGIGNTIY

J gene: TRBJ2-7
V gene: TRBV7-9
CDR3 protein: ASYGQGYEQY

J gene: TRBJ2-1
V gene: TRBV6-1
CDR3 protein: ASSEGGRDYNEQF

J gene: TRBJ2-1
V gene: TRBV15
CDR3 protein: ATSRDPGIAREQF

J gene: NA
V gene: TRBV6-1
CDR3 protein: ASSEGGTAYEQY

J gene: TRBJ1-1
V gene: TRBV18
CDR3 protein: ASSPATVNTEAF

J gene: TRBJ2-3
V gene: TRBV4-2
CDR3 protein: ASSQEKGLAGTDTQY

J gene: TRBJ1-6
V gene: TRBV14
CDR3 protein: ASSQTTGVNSPLH

J gene: TRBJ1-6
V gene: TRBV5-1
CDR3 protein: ASSLGQASWNSPLH

J gene: TRBJ2-5
V gene: TRBV9
CDR3 protein: ASSLTPSGRQETQY

J gene: TRBJ2-3
V gene: TRBV3-1/TRBV3-2
CDR3 protein: ASSRRTTGTDTQY

J gene: TRBJ2-1
V gene: TRBV5-1
CDR3 protein: ASSLESSGAYNEQF

J gene: TRBJ2-5
V gene: TRBV5-8
CDR3 protein: ASSLGLRGQETQY

J gene: TRBJ2-1
V gene: TRBV11-2
CDR3 protein: ASSATLPGTSGRREQF

J gene: TRBJ1-5
V gene: TRBV7-9
CDR3 protein: ASSPDTSNQPQH

J gene: TRBJ2-3
V gene: TRBV4-1
CDR3 protein: ASSLFQGVGTDTQY

J gene: TRBJ2-1
V gene: TRBV7-3
CDR3 protein: ASSPGGTPSGYNEQF

J gene: TRBJ2-1
V gene: TRBV4-3
CDR3 protein: ASSHSPDYPYNEQF

J gene: TRBJ2-1
V gene: TRBV6-2/TRBV6-3
CDR3 protein: ASSYSPTSGLYNEQF

J gene: TRBJ1-2
V gene: TRBV5-1
CDR3 protein: ASSLLGQGAYGYT

J gene: TRBJ1-2
V gene: TRBV15
CDR3 protein: ATSRVGGTNYGYT

J gene: TRBJ1-5
V gene: TRBV6-4
CDR3 protein: ASSSYRVLGANQPQH

J gene: TRBJ2-1
V gene: TRBV14
CDR3 protein: ASSQEGTGTEQF

J gene: TRBJ2-7
V gene: TRBV5-1
CDR3 protein: ASSVGGSNIRVQY

J gene: TRBJ2-3
V gene: TRBV19
CDR3 protein: ASSATDRVGTDTQY

J gene: TRBJ2-7
V gene: TRBV7-9
CDR3 protein: ASSLSGGDGQY